This T cell receptor beta chain is from a study of control samples from healthy donors and cancer patients (dated by TCRdb to about 2020). The method behind the library was the immunoSEQ multiplex PCR assay. TCRdb mirrors the immuneACCESS table, restricted to in-frame sequences. Some clones are absent from its copies; in checked studies, under half trace to an unresolved V gene, and the reason for the others is unknown. This sample has some 120,000 clones in its table, and around 87% of those were observed once. The ten largest clones capture roughly an eighth of the sample. Taken from the germline V gene (reference sequence), the CDR1 and CDR2 loops are GTSNPN and SVGIG. The junction carries 14 bases between V and J, which are trimmed by 5 bases and 0 bases respectively. The CDR3 holds 16 amino acids from the cysteine to the phenylalanine. Only the CDR3 region is kept as DNA, spanning 48 bases read in frame from base 1.

On this clone itself: What antigen it recognizes has not been identified. Within one base of it there is no much larger clone, and no base qualities were kept.

The receptor's source is a man between 25 and 39 years old in good health. Here the chain combines TRBV30 and TRBJ2-6; a tentative D match to TRBD2 spans 5 bases. The sequencing sample was made of blood. Here the CDR3 is given as CAWEGLPFSGANVLTF. The nucleotide sequence reads TGTGCCTGGGAAGGACTCCCGTTCTCTGGGGCCAACGTCCTGACTTTC.